This TCR beta chain was identified in a study of beta chain features in type 1 diabetes. Whole-study context: Healthy donors and patients showed comparable age, gender and cell yields. Study-wide findings and caveats: All four CD4+ subsets of Type 1 diabetes patients contained TCRB CDR3s that were moderately but significantly shorter. VDJ junctions from type 1 diabetes patients carried fewer insertions and larger deletions.

Every isolated RNA sample was fully reverse transcribed, so sequencing captured expressed TCRB transcripts. An average approximately 3.3 million reads came from naive, central memory and regulatory T cell samples. TCRdb's table, derived via immunoSEQ multiplex PCR, lists solely in-frame clones and lacks some. The sample yields around 180,000 clones, about 12% seen once. In its sample, this clone was seen a few times. Its cognate antigen is unknown. This CDR3 spans 15 amino acids. The V gene's germline CDR1 is LNHNV and CDR2 YYDKDF (reference sequence). V was trimmed by 5 bases and J by 1 base, leaving 14 bases between them.

The sample taken for sequencing was central memory CD4+ T cells from blood. The receptor's source is a young woman in good health. The rearrangement links TRBV15 to TRBJ2-5; the D gene is possibly TRBD1 (6 bases). Written as DNA, the CDR3 is TGTGCCACCAGCGGAGGACAGCCCACCCAAGAGACCCAGTACTTC. Translating it yields CATSGGQPTQETQYF. Drawing the rest from reference TRBV15 and TRBJ2-5, the complete variable domain is DAMVIQNPRYQVTQFGKPVTLSCSQTLNHNVMYWYQQKSSQAPKLLFHYYDKDFNNEADTPDNFQSRRPNTSFCFLDIRSPGLGDTAMYLCATSGGQPTQETQYFGPGTRLLVL.